What follows describes a single TCR beta chain. This sample was included in a study of CXCR3-negative and CXCR3-positive naive CD8 T cells. The germline CDR1 and CDR2 sequences are KGHDR and SFDVKD. The CDR3 is 13 amino acids. cDNA libraries for TRB were generated by 5' RACE incorporating UMI labels. TCRdb derives one entry per CDR3 protein from the 5' RACE reads, leaving out DNA. This sample's clone table lists 90,000 to 100,000 distinct CDR3 sequences. Sequenced: naive CXCR3- CD8+ T cells from blood. Subset given: CD45RO-CCR7+CD27+CD95- naive CD8+ T cells lacking CXCR3 (TNR3-). The clonotype originates from a human donor in good health. Some clones in this sample may be carry-over from other donors' samples. The gene calls are TRBV24-1 and TRBJ2-3; TCRdb names TRBD2, which stays unverified in the absence of DNA. The CDR3 sequence is CATAGGPLDTQYF.